The sequence of this T cell receptor (beta chain) was determined in a study of CD8+ T cells in alopecia areata. About the research overall: Tofacitinib ran for 6 to 18 months before 6 months off drug.

The CDR3 has 16 residues. CDR1 KGHSH and CDR2 LQKENI come from the germline V gene. With 0 bases clipped from V and 9 bases from J, the junction kept 10 bases outside the gene matches. Sequencing relied on a cDNA template that was reverse transcribed from extracted RNA. The table came from immunoSEQ multiplex PCR; TCRdb's copy has only in-frame clones and leaves some out. The sample lists under 70,000 clones, approximately 96% occurring once. Study results and limitations: When scalp samples are sequenced, resident alphabeta T cells of normal skin are also captured. More clonal than normal scalp was lesional scalp, particularly alopecia totalis/universalis.

Notes on this clone: The target antigen is unknown.

Alopecia areata patients gave lesional scalp punch biopsies and peripheral blood samples. Sequenced material: CD8+ T cells sorted from blood, taken at week 0. The chain combines TRBV18 with TRBJ2-1; 8 nucleotides agree with TRBD1. This sequence originates from a human donor with alopecia areata. As DNA, the CDR3 is TGTGCCAGCTCACCACCCGTGACAGGGGTTAGAGGTGAGCAGTTCTTC. Protein: CASSPPVTGVRGEQFF.